These 30 T cell receptor beta chains share one sample of origin, sequenced in a study of T-cell reconstitution after alpha-beta-depleted transplantation in children. TCRbeta library preparation incorporated unique molecular identifiers. TCRdb redid the calling of the PCR reads with MiXCR, one entry per CDR3 protein. Of about 510,000 distinct CDR3 sequences in the sample, over 10% were seen once. The specimen comprised PBMCs, mostly from graft donor cells, sampled 180 days after TCRalphabeta/CD19-depleted stem cell transplant. These receptors were taken from a female patient between 2 and 15 years old who had a stem cell transplant for aplastic anemia, so the T cells may come from the graft donor.

The gene calls are TRBV28 and TRBJ2-1; the D gene is possibly TRBD2 (5 bases). V was trimmed by 4 bases and J by 8 bases, leaving 9 bases between them. Germline lookup yields CDR1 MDHEN and CDR2 SYDVKM. The length of the CDR3 is 12 residues. The CDR3 protein is CASSSMEDEQFF. For the CDR3, the DNA is TGTGCCAGCAGTTCCATGGAGGATGAGCAGTTCTTC.

This clonotype was found many times. The rearrangement uses TRBV20-1 and TRBJ2-7; 7 bases agree with TRBD1. The CDR3 sequence is 14 residues long. J gave up 0 bases and V 5 bases, and 7 bases lay outside the gene matches. Germline values: CDR1 DFQATT, CDR2 SNEGSKA (reference sequence). This CDR3 is CSALTRQGSYEQYF. The CDR3 nucleotides read TGCAGTGCTCTCACACGACAGGGCTCCTACGAGCAGTACTTC.

This clonotype turned up a few times. The genes are TRBV11-1 and TRBJ2-6; a possible D gene is TRBD2 (5 bases). CDR1 is SGHAT, CDR2 FQDESV, per germline (reference sequence). The CDR3 is 15 amino acids. Trimming took off 5 bases at V and 0 bases at J, with 8 bases between the two ends. The DNA for the CDR3 is TGTGCCAGCAGCGGACTGTTCTCTGGGGCCAACGTCCTGACTTTC. It yields the protein CASSGLFSGANVLTF. The full variable domain, in which reference TRBV11-1 and TRBJ2-6 provide the parts outside the CDR3, is EAEVAQSPRYKITEKSQAVAFWCDPISGHATLYWYRQILGQGPELLVQFQDESVVDDSQLPKDRFSAERLKGVDSTLKIQPAELGDSAMYLCASSGLFSGANVLTFGAGSRLTVL.

This chain uses TRBV20-1 with TRBJ2-3; no clear D gene. Germline V gene lookup returns CDR1 DFQATT and CDR2 SNEGSKA (reference sequence). The CDR3 runs to 13 residues. With 6 bases removed from V and 2 bases from J, the gap between germline ends came to 12 bases. The chain's CDR3 is CSAQTDNTDTQYF. The CDR3 bases are TGCAGTGCCCAGACTGACAACACAGATACGCAGTATTTT.

This clonotype was counted a few times. V gene TRBV20-1 combines with J gene TRBJ2-3, with D possibly being TRBD1 or TRBD2 (5 bases each). The CDR3 length is 13 residues. Trimming removed 2 bases at V and 6 bases at J, with 12 bases between. Germline-derived CDR1 and CDR2 are DFQATT and SNEGSKA (reference sequence). The CDR3 region is CSARNGAEDTQYF. As DNA, the CDR3 is TGCAGTGCTAGAAACGGGGCTGAGGATACGCAGTATTTT.

The chain is built from TRBV15 and TRBJ2-3; 7 nucleotides line up with TRBD2. The germline V gene encodes CDR1 LNHNV and CDR2 YYDKDF (reference sequence). The CDR3 has 15 amino acids. The ends lost 5 bases at V and 3 bases at J; junction bases unmatched: 8. CDR3 in DNA: TGTGCCACCAGCGATCCGGGAGGACGGACAGATACGCAGTATTTT. Residues: CATSDPGGRTDTQYF.

This clonotype turned up a few times. The J gene is TRBJ1-4, the V gene TRBV28; D may be TRBD1 (5 bases). The CDR3 covers 16 residues. Looked up from germline, CDR1 is MDHEN and CDR2 is SYDVKM. Trimming removed 2 bases at V and 0 bases at J, with 10 bases between. CDR3 in DNA: TGTGCCAGCAGTTTAGCGGGGGGAACAACTAATGAAAAACTGTTTTTT. Its protein is CASSLAGGTTNEKLFF.

This clonotype was seen more than once but under ten times. V gene TRBV11-2 combines with J gene TRBJ1-2; 7 nucleotides match TRBD1. This CDR3 contains 15 residues. V lost 5 bases and J lost 2; bases outside the gene matches: 8. Germline CDR1 and CDR2: SGHAT and FQNNGV. In nucleotides, the CDR3 is TGTGCCAGCAGCCCGGGGAGAGGGGGCAACTATGGCTACACCTTC. The encoded protein is CASSPGRGGNYGYTF. Filled out from reference TRBV11-2 and TRBJ1-2, the complete variable domain reads EAGVAQSPRYKIIEKRQSVAFWCNPISGHATLYWYQQILGQGPKLLIQFQNNGVVDDSQLPKDRFSAERLKGVDSTLKIQPAKLEDSAVYLCASSPGRGGNYGYTFGSGTRLTVV.

This clonotype occurred a few times. CDR3 nucleotides: TGCGCCAGCAGCCAGGGTCCCTTCCAAGAGACCCAGTACTTC. Its translation: CASSQGPFQETQYF. The V gene is TRBV4-3, the J gene TRBJ2-5; D is unresolved. The germline gives CDR1 LGHNA, CDR2 YSLEER. CDR3 length equals 14 residues. Trimming left V 3 bases short and J 1 base short, with 9 bases between.

The gene calls are TRBV27 and TRBJ1-3, with TRBD1 matching over 8 bases. Germline CDR1 MNHEY, CDR2 SMNVEV (reference sequence). Unmatched junction bases numbered 2, after V lost 2 bases and J lost 2 bases. The CDR3 runs 15 residues. The DNA for the CDR3 is TGTGCCAGCAGTTTAACAGGGGGACCTGGAAACACCATATATTTT. Amino acids: CASSLTGGPGNTIYF.

The chain combines TRBV28 with TRBJ2-2; the D gene is possibly TRBD1 (6 bases). CDR3 size: 13 residues. V gave up 7 bases and J gave up 3 bases, with 9 bases separating them. Germline loops: CDR1 MDHEN, CDR2 SYDVKM. CDR3 nucleotide sequence: TGTGCCAGCAATCGACAGGACACCGGGGAGCTGTTTTTT. This translates into CASNRQDTGELFF.

The chain uses TRBV5-1 and TRBJ2-6, with 12 bases lining up with TRBD2. Germline trimming cut 4 bases from V and 0 bases from J; bases unmatched to any gene: 8. The length of the CDR3 is 19 residues. Germline CDR1 is SGHRS and CDR2 is YFSETQ. DNA of the CDR3: TGCGCCAGCAGCCTCAGACTAGCGGGAGCTGTCTCTGGGGCCAACGTCCTGACTTTC. As protein: CASSLRLAGAVSGANVLTF.

This clonotype was picked up many times. This chain uses TRBV7-8 with TRBJ1-1; D is ambiguous. Germline V gene lookup returns CDR1 SGHVS and CDR2 FQNEAQ. This CDR3 comprises 15 residues. Trimming removed 5 bases from V and 2 bases from J, with 15 bases in between. DNA for the CDR3: TGTGCCAGCAGCACCCTAGAGGCAGGCAACACTGAAGCTTTCTTT. Encoded protein: CASSTLEAGNTEAFF.

A few counts support this clonotype. The rearrangement joins TRBV20-1 to TRBJ2-3; 7 nucleotides agree with TRBD2. CDR3 length: 13 residues. Losses at the gene ends were 7 bases for V and 0 bases for J; bases not matched to a gene: 4. Germline V lookup: CDR1 DFQATT, CDR2 SNEGSKA (reference sequence). The CDR3 DNA sequence: TGCAGTGAGGGTAGCGGGAGCACAGATACGCAGTATTTT. It translates to CSEGSGSTDTQYF.

This clonotype was detected a few times. The chain uses TRBV29-1 and TRBJ2-5, with 8 bases fitting TRBD2. The germline CDR1 and CDR2 sequences are SQVTM and ANQGSEA. V was pared by 5 bases and J by 4 bases, with 6 bases of the junction left unmatched. The CDR3 covers 13 residues. The CDR3 protein is CSVPGGAGETQYF. The CDR3 DNA sequence: TGCAGCGTTCCCGGGGGGGCGGGAGAGACCCAGTACTTC.

Ten or more counts support this clonotype. The V gene is TRBV30, the J gene TRBJ2-1; perhaps TRBD1 as D (5 bases). This CDR3 spans 14 amino acids. V lost 0 bases to trimming and J lost 8 bases, with 14 bases between them. CDR1 and CDR2 from the germline V gene are GTSNPN and SVGIG (reference sequence). CDR3 sequence: CAWSVGVLTHEQFF. DNA of the CDR3: TGTGCCTGGAGTGTAGGGGTCTTAACCCATGAGCAGTTCTTC.

This chain uses TRBV20-1 with TRBJ2-7; 7 bases agree with TRBD2. Losses at the gene ends were 4 bases for V and 1 base for J; bases not matched to a gene: 7. The CDR3 loop spans 14 amino acids. Germline CDR1 and CDR2: DFQATT and SNEGSKA (reference sequence). The CDR3 DNA follows: TGCAGTGCTATTGACGGGAGGAAATCCTACGAGCAGTACTTC. It yields the protein CSAIDGRKSYEQYF.

The V and J genes are TRBV27 and TRBJ2-5; 8 nucleotides line up with TRBD2. Germline loops: CDR1 MNHEY, CDR2 SMNVEV (reference sequence). This CDR3 has 15 residues. The V and J ends lost 7 bases and 5 bases, in that order; junction bases with no gene match: 12. The CDR3 DNA reads TGTGCCAGCACTTCTCTCGGGGGGGGATTGGAGACCCAGTACTTC. Protein product: CASTSLGGGLETQYF.

The chain employs TRBV4-2 and TRBJ2-2; 8 bases align to TRBD1. The V and J ends lost 1 base and 5 bases, in that order; junction bases with no gene match: 3. The germline V gene has CDR1 LGHNA and CDR2 YNFKEQ. This CDR3 spans 15 amino acids. CDR3 coding DNA: TGTGCCAGCAGCCAAGGACAGGGGAAGACCGGGGAGCTGTTTTTT. It translates to CASSQGQGKTGELFF.

This clonotype was counted between two and nine times. This chain connects TRBV12-3 or TRBV12-4 to TRBJ1-1; no firm D call. V was shortened by 2 bases and J by 3 bases, with 10 bases between the two germline ends. CDR3 length: 14 residues. The CDR3 spells CASSLIWDHTEAFF. The CDR3 DNA follows: TGTGCCAGCAGTTTAATCTGGGATCACACTGAAGCTTTCTTT.

There are many counts of this clonotype. V is TRBV12-3 or TRBV12-4 and J is TRBJ1-2; D is uncertain. The V gene lost 2 bases and the J gene lost 3 bases, with 10 bases spanning the gap. The CDR3 loop spans 14 amino acids. CDR3 nucleotide sequence: TGTGCCAGCAGTTTACGTTGGGTAGACTATGGCTACACCTTC. Its protein product is CASSLRWVDYGYTF.

The chain employs TRBV24-1 and TRBJ2-1; maybe TRBD1 (6 bases). This CDR3 has 15 residues. Germline loops: CDR1 KGHDR, CDR2 SFDVKD. Trimming took 5 bases from V and 1 from J, leaving 11 bases between them. In DNA, the CDR3 is TGTGCCACCAGTGTTGGACAGTGGTCCTACAATGAGCAGTTCTTC. This encodes CATSVGQWSYNEQFF.

The rearrangement links TRBV7-3 to TRBJ2-3; either TRBD1 or TRBD2 may fit D (6 bases each). V dropped 7 bases and J dropped 1 base, with 18 bases sitting between them. CDR1 is SGHTA and CDR2 is FQGTGA in the germline V gene. The CDR3 loop spans 16 amino acids. The CDR3 protein is CASTPRAGQRTDTQYF. DNA for the CDR3: TGTGCCAGCACCCCAAGGGCGGGACAACGCACAGATACGCAGTATTTT.

This clonotype was observed a handful of times. The chain has TRBV2 and TRBJ2-6; D remains ambiguous. Trimming pared 6 bases from V and 4 bases from J, leaving 10 bases between. Germline V gene sequence: CDR1 SNHLY, CDR2 FYNNEI. The CDR3 extends over 14 amino acids. The CDR3 is CASSEDGGANVLTF. Written as DNA, the CDR3 is TGTGCCAGCAGCGAGGACGGGGGGGCCAACGTCCTGACTTTC.

The sample holds many counts of this clonotype. The V gene is TRBV3-1, the J gene TRBJ2-1; 11 nucleotides match TRBD2. There are 15 residues in the CDR3. Germline loops: CDR1 LGHDT, CDR2 YNNKEL (reference sequence). V shed 8 bases and J 5 bases; nucleotides not matched to a gene: 8. The CDR3 protein is CASAAPTSGNNEQFF. As DNA, the CDR3 is TGTGCCAGCGCCGCGCCGACTAGCGGGAACAATGAGCAGTTCTTC.

There are a few counts of this clonotype. The chain joins TRBV5-6 to TRBJ1-4, with TRBD1 matching 11 bases. Looked up from germline, CDR1 is SGHDT and CDR2 is YYEEEE. The length of the CDR3 is 15 residues. Trimming removed 4 bases from V and 8 bases from J; junction bases left unmatched: 7. The CDR3 DNA follows: TGTGCCAGCAGCGAGGGACAGGGGGTAGACGAAAAACTGTTTTTT. The encoded protein is CASSEGQGVDEKLFF.

The genes are TRBV28 and TRBJ2-7, with D possibly being TRBD1 (5 bases). Trimming cost V 8 bases and J 3 bases, with 17 bases left between them. This CDR3 has 14 residues. Germline assignment: CDR1 MDHEN and CDR2 SYDVKM. CDR3 sequence (DNA): TGTGCCAGCTGCTCAGGGTTATCACTCTACGAGCAGTACGTC. This sequence encodes CASCSGLSLYEQYV.

This clonotype was found a few times. The chain links TRBV4-2 to TRBJ1-5, with TRBD1 matching 8 bases. The CDR3 sequence is 18 residues long. The V gene's germline CDR1 is LGHNA and CDR2 YNFKEQ. V dropped 3 bases and J dropped 1; count of bases not matched to a gene: 11. The CDR3 DNA follows: TGTGCCAGCAGCCACTTAAGCAGGGGGCGCCGGAGCAATCAGCCCCAGCATTTT. Protein product: CASSHLSRGRRSNQPQHF.

The chain uses TRBV12-3 or TRBV12-4 and TRBJ1-1; 9 bases line up with TRBD1. The V and J ends lost 5 bases and 4 bases, in that order; junction bases with no gene match: 5. CDR3 length: 14 amino acids. For the CDR3, the DNA is TGTGCCAGCAGTGACCGGGACAGGGCCACTGAAGCTTTCTTT. Its translation: CASSDRDRATEAFF.

The V call is TRBV19, the J call TRBJ2-1, with 11 bases aligning to TRBD2. Germline V gives CDR1 LNHDA, CDR2 SQIVND (reference sequence). This CDR3 spans 15 amino acids. The V and J ends lost 10 bases and 2 bases, in that order; junction bases with no gene match: 7. CDR3 nucleotides: TGTGCCACTCAAATAGCGGGAGGGACCTACAATGAGCAGTTCTTC. This encodes CATQIAGGTYNEQFF.